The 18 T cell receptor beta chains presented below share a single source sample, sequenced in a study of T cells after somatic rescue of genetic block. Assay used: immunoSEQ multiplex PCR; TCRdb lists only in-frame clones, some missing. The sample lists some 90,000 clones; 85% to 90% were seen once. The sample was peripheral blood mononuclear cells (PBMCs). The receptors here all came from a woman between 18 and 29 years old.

For the CDR3, the DNA is TGCGCCAGCAGTTGGTTGTTAGCGGGAGGGAACCACGAGCAGTACTTC. Translation: CASSWLLAGGNHEQYF. The chain joins TRBV5-1 to TRBJ2-7; 11 positions agree with TRBD2. V was pared by 5 bases and J by 5 bases, with 12 bases of the junction left unmatched. The CDR3 is made up of 16 amino acids. CDR1 SGHRS and CDR2 YFSETQ come from the germline V gene.

Written as DNA, the CDR3 is TGTGCCAGCTCACCGGAGAGTGGGGGGGCCAACGTCCTGACTTTC. Translation: CASSPESGGANVLTF. J is TRBJ2-6 and V is TRBV18; D is unclear. The V end was cut by 3 bases, the J end by 4 bases, with 10 bases between. Germline V CDR1 and CDR2: KGHSH, LQKENI. This CDR3 is built from 15 residues.

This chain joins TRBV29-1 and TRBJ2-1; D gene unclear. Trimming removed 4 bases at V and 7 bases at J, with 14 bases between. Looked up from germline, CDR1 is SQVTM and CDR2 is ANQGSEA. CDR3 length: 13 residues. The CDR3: CSVVGLKENEQFF. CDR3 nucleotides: TGCAGCGTTGTAGGCCTAAAGGAGAATGAGCAGTTCTTC.

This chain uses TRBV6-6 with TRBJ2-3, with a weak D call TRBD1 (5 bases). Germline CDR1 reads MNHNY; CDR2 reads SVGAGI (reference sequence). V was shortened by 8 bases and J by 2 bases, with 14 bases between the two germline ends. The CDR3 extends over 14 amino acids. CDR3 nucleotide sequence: TGTGCCAGCGTAGGGTTAGGGGACACAGATACGCAGTATTTT. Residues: CASVGLGDTDTQYF.

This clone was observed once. As DNA, the CDR3 is TGTGCCACCAGCAGAGATCGTGGGGGGAGGCTTGTCACTGAAGCTTTCTTT. It yields the protein CATSRDRGGRLVTEAFF. The chain couples TRBV15 to TRBJ1-1; perhaps TRBD1 as D (5 bases). The CDR3 extends over 17 amino acids. Trimming removed 0 bases from V and 4 bases from J, with 18 bases in between. Germline V lookup: CDR1 LNHNV, CDR2 YYDKDF (reference sequence). Looking up the rest from reference TRBV15 and TRBJ1-1 gives the full variable domain: DAMVIQNPRYQVTQFGKPVTLSCSQTLNHNVMYWYQQKSSQAPKLLFHYYDKDFNNEADTPDNFQSRRPNTSFCFLDIRSPGLGDTAMYLCATSRDRGGRLVTEAFFGQGTRLTVV.

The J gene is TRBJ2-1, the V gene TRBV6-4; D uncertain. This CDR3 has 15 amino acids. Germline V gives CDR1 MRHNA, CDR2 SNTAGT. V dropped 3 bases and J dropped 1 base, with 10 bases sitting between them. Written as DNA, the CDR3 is TGTGCCAGCAGTGAGGACGGCACGTCCTACAATGAGCAGTTCTTC. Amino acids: CASSEDGTSYNEQFF.

The CDR3 bases are TGTGCCATCAGTGAGGGGGTCCAGGGGGTCACAGATACGCAGTATTTT. Translated, it gives CAISEGVQGVTDTQYF. The chain has TRBV10-3 and TRBJ2-3; TRBD1 matches 7 bases. The CDR3 loop spans 16 amino acids. Losses at the gene ends were 2 bases for V and 2 bases for J; bases not matched to a gene: 7. Germline loops: CDR1 ENHRY, CDR2 SYGVKD.

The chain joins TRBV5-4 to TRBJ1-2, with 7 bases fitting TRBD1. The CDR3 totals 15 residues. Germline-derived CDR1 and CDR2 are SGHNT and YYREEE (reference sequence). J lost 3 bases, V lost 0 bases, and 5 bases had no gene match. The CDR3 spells CASSLAGGRDYGYTF. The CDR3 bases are TGTGCCAGCAGCTTGGCAGGGGGTCGGGACTATGGCTACACCTTC.

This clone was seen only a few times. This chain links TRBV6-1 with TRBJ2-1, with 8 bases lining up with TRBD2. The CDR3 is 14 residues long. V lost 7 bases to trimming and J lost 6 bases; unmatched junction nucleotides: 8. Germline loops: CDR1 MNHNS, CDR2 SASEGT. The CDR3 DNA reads TGTGCCAGCACCCCCAGCGGGAGTGTCAATGAGCAGTTCTTC. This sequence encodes CASTPSGSVNEQFF.

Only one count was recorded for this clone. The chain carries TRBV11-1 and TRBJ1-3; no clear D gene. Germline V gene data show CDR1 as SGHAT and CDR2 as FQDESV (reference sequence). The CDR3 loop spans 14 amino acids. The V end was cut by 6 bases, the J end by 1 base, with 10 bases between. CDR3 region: CASRRTESGNTIYF. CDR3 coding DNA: TGTGCCAGCAGACGGACGGAATCTGGAAACACCATATATTTT.

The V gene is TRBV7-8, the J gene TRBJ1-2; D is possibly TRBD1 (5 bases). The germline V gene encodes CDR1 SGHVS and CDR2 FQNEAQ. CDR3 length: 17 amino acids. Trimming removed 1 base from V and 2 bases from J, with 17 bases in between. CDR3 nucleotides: TGTGCCAGCAGCTTAGTACTGGGGGTGGCACAGAACTATGGCTACACCTTC. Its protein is CASSLVLGVAQNYGYTF.

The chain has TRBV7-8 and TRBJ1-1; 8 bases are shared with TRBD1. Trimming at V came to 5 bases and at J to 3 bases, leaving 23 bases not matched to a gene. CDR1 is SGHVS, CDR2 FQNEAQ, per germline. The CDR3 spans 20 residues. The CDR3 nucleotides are TGTGCCAGCAGCCCTAGCGGGGGGCCCGATGGACAGGGAAGGGACACTGAAGCTTTCTTT. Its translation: CASSPSGGPDGQGRDTEAFF. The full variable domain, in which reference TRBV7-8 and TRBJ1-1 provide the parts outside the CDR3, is GAGVSQSPRYKVAKRGQDVALRCDPISGHVSLFWYQQALGQGPEFLTYFQNEAQLDKSGLPSDRFFAERPEGSVSTLKIQRTQQEDSAVYLCASSPSGGPDGQGRDTEAFFGQGTRLTVV.

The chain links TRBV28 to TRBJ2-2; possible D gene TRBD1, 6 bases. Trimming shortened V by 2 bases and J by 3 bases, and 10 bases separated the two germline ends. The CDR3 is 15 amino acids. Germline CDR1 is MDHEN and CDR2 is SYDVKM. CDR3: CASSLGDTHTGELFF. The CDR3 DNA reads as TGTGCCAGCAGTTTAGGGGACACGCACACCGGGGAGCTGTTTTTT.

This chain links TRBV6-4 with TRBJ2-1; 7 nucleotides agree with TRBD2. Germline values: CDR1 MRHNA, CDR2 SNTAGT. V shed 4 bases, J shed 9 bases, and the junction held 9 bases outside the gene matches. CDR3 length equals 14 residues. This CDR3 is CASSAAGSFGEQFF. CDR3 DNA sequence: TGTGCCAGCAGTGCAGCGGGAAGCTTCGGTGAGCAGTTCTTC.

CDR3 coding DNA: TGTGCCAGCAGTCCACCGGGACTAGCGGGAGAAAGTGAGCAGTTCTTC. This codes for CASSPPGLAGESEQFF. The chain couples TRBV28 to TRBJ2-1, with 14 nucleotides matching TRBD2. The CDR3 extends over 16 amino acids. The germline V gene encodes CDR1 MDHEN and CDR2 SYDVKM. Losses at the gene ends were 5 bases for V and 9 bases for J; bases not matched to a gene: 9.

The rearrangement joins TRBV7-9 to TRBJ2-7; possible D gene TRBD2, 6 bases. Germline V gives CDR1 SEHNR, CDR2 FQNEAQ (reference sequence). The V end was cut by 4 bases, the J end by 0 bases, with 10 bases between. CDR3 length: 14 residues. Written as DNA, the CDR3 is TGTGCCAGCAGCTCACTCGGGAGCTCCTACGAGCAGTACTTC. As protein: CASSSLGSSYEQYF. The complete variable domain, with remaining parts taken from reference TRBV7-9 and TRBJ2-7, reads DTGVSQNPRHKITKRGQNVTFRCDPISEHNRLYWYRQTLGQGPEFLTYFQNEAQLEKSRLLSDRFSAERPKGSFSTLEIQRTEQGDSAMYLCASSSLGSSYEQYFGPGTRLTVT.

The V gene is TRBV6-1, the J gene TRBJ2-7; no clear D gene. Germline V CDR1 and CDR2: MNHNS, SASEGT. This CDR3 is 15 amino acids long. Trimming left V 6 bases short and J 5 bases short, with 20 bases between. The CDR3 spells CASRSPYSSWDEQYF. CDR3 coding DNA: TGTGCCAGCAGGAGCCCCTACTCTTCCTGGGACGAGCAGTACTTC.

The CDR3 reads CASSKTRGGLSEAFF. CDR3 bases: TGTGCCAGTAGTAAAACTAGGGGGGGTTTGTCTGAAGCTTTCTTT. The chain uses TRBV19 and TRBJ1-1; TRBD1 might be the D (6 bases). Germline V gives CDR1 LNHDA, CDR2 SQIVND (reference sequence). The CDR3 runs to 15 residues. Trimming stripped 4 bases from V and 6 bases from J, with 18 bases between. The full variable domain, rest sourced from reference TRBV19 and TRBJ1-1, is DGGITQSPKYLFRKEGQNVTLSCEQNLNHDAMYWYRQDPGQGLRLIYYSQIVNDFQKGDIAEGYSVSREKKESFPLTVTSAQKNPTAFYLCASSKTRGGLSEAFFGQGTRLTVV.